The 22 T cell receptor beta chains below come from one sample, sequenced in a study of blood T cell repertoires in COVID-19 (dated by TCRdb to 2018 to 2020). Libraries were constructed by the immunoSEQ multiplex PCR assay. TCRdb holds this immuneACCESS table with in-frame rearrangements only. Some clones are missing; in checked studies, unresolved V genes explain under half, and the rest has no known cause. The sample yields roughly 170,000 clones; roughly 78% were counted once. The ten most abundant clones make up around 8% of the sample. Sequencing was done on a sample of peripheral blood. The receptors shown here come from a woman aged 55 to 70 with COVID-19, enrolled during active disease.

The chain recombines TRBV19 with TRBJ1-1; 9 nucleotides line up with TRBD1. The CDR3 is made up of 15 amino acids. The V segment lost 7 bases and the J segment 6 bases; nucleotides outside the gene matches: 12. Looked up from germline, CDR1 is LNHDA and CDR2 is SQIVND (reference sequence). CDR3 nucleotides: TGTGCCAGTAAGCCTCACACAGGGGGCAGTTCTGAAGCTTTCTTT. Its protein product is CASKPHTGGSSEAFF.

This clone was counted many times. The rearrangement uses TRBV10-1 and TRBJ2-2; TRBD2 is a possible D gene (5 bases). Trimming pared 2 bases from V and 6 bases from J, leaving 19 bases between. Germline V gene sequence: CDR1 WNHNN, CDR2 SYGVQD (reference sequence). This CDR3 region has 17 residues. CDR3 loop: CASSETERTIGSGELFF. The CDR3 DNA follows: TGCGCCAGCAGTGAGACGGAGCGGACCATTGGCTCCGGGGAGCTGTTTTTT.

The chain has TRBV27 and TRBJ1-2; 8 bases align to TRBD1. Trimming removed 4 bases from V and 3 bases from J; junction bases left unmatched: 1. This CDR3 has 13 residues. Germline values: CDR1 MNHEY, CDR2 SMNVEV (reference sequence). The CDR3 coding sequence is TGTGCCAGCAGTTGGACAGGGTACTATGGCTACACCTTC. It yields the protein CASSWTGYYGYTF.

The rearrangement uses TRBV3-1 (or the pseudogene TRBV3-2) and TRBJ2-2; no definite D call. The CDR3 runs to 12 residues. The germline gives CDR1 LGHDT, CDR2 YNNKEL (reference sequence). V dropped 6 bases and J dropped 4 bases, with 6 bases sitting between them. This chain's CDR3 is CASSTSTGELFF. The CDR3 nucleotides read TGTGCCAGCAGTACTTCCACCGGGGAGCTGTTTTTT.

The chain couples TRBV9 to TRBJ2-7, with 11 bases identical to TRBD2. The CDR3 length is 15 residues. V gave up 4 bases and J gave up 2 bases; unmatched junction bases: 5. From germline, CDR1 is SGDLS and CDR2 YYNGEE. Written as DNA, the CDR3 is TGTGCCAGCAGCTTCGGGACTAGCGGACCCTACGAGCAGTACTTC. It encodes CASSFGTSGPYEQYF.

The chain employs TRBV5-6 and TRBJ1-3; 7 bases align to TRBD1. V lost 0 bases and J lost 0; bases outside the gene matches: 3. The CDR3 runs to 16 residues. Germline values: CDR1 SGHDT, CDR2 YYEEEE. The CDR3 loop is CASSLVTGPSGNTIYF. The CDR3 nucleotides are TGTGCCAGCAGCTTGGTGACAGGGCCCTCTGGAAACACCATATATTTT.

Only a few counts were recorded for this clone. This sequence joins TRBV27 and TRBJ2-2, with 10 bases identical to TRBD2. In germline, CDR1 is MNHEY, CDR2 SMNVEV (reference sequence). The V and J ends lost 7 bases and 1 base, in that order; junction bases with no gene match: 12. The CDR3 runs to 18 residues. CDR3 region: CASINVASGGLNTGELFF. The CDR3, as DNA: TGTGCCAGCATCAACGTGGCTAGCGGGGGCCTGAACACCGGGGAGCTGTTTTTT.

This clone occurred once. The chain links TRBV3-1 (or the pseudogene TRBV3-2) to TRBJ2-1, with D perhaps TRBD2 (6 bases). CDR3 length: 11 amino acids. Germline V gene data show CDR1 as LGHDT and CDR2 as YNNKEL (reference sequence). V was pared by 10 bases and J by 12 bases, with 16 bases between. CDR3 nucleotide sequence: TGTGCCACCGAACTGGGGGGTGGGCAGTTCTTC. It codes for CATELGGGQFF.

Comment on this clone: Relative to the germline gene, one junction end is altered; a read error may explain this. V usage is TRBV11-3 and J usage is TRBJ1-2, with D uncertain. The CDR3 has 13 residues. Per germline, CDR1 SGHNT and CDR2 YENEEA. For the CDR3, the DNA is TGTGCCAGCAGCCTAAATCTCAGGACTCCACCTGCCTTC. This gives the protein CASSLNLRTPPAF. The full variable domain, rest sourced from reference TRBV11-3 and TRBJ1-2, is EAGVVQSPRYKIIEKKQPVAFWCNPISGHNTLYWYLQNLGQGPELLIRYENEEAVDDSQLPKDRFSAERLKGVDSTLKIQPAELGDSAVYLCASSLNLRTPPAFGSGTRLTVV.

This clone was seen just once. CDR3 nucleotides: TGTGCCAGCAGCTTAGGTCGTACGCAGTATTTT. Translating gives CASSLGRTQYF. J is TRBJ2-3 and V is TRBV11-2; no clear D gene. Trimming took off 1 base at V and 8 bases at J, with 4 bases between the two ends. This CDR3 has 11 amino acids. Germline V gene lookup returns CDR1 SGHAT and CDR2 FQNNGV.

This chain joins TRBV7-8 and TRBJ1-1, with 7 bases matching TRBD1. V lost 7 bases and J lost 5; bases outside the gene matches: 10. The CDR3 length is 14 residues. CDR1 SGHVS and CDR2 FQNEAQ come from the germline V gene. The CDR3 nucleotides read TGTGCCAGCACCCTACAGGGGAGAACAACTGAAGCTTTCTTT. Its translation is CASTLQGRTTEAFF. Looking up the rest from reference TRBV7-8 and TRBJ1-1 gives the full variable domain: GAGVSQSPRYKVAKRGQDVALRCDPISGHVSLFWYQQALGQGPEFLTYFQNEAQLDKSGLPSDRFFAERPEGSVSTLKIQRTQQEDSAVYLCASTLQGRTTEAFFGQGTRLTVV.

The chain couples TRBV30 to TRBJ1-2; TRBD1 aligns across 8 bases. Germline values: CDR1 GTSNPN, CDR2 SVGIG (reference sequence). The CDR3 extends over 12 amino acids. V shed 4 bases, J shed 8 bases, and the junction held 6 bases outside the gene matches. The CDR3 protein is CAWTTGGRGYTF. As DNA, the CDR3 is TGTGCCTGGACCACAGGGGGGCGAGGCTACACCTTC.

This clone was seen only a few times. The chain links TRBV3-1 (or the pseudogene TRBV3-2) to TRBJ1-2, with D tentatively TRBD1 (5 bases). The germline CDR1 and CDR2 sequences are LGHDT and YNNKEL (reference sequence). This CDR3 is built from 19 residues. Trimming left V 6 bases short and J 0 bases short, with 26 bases between. The CDR3 loop reads CASRPGWPGSEGANYGYTF. The CDR3 coding sequence is TGTGCCAGCAGGCCCGGGTGGCCAGGGTCGGAGGGAGCTAACTATGGCTACACCTTC.

The chain has TRBV7-8 and TRBJ2-7, with TRBD2 identical over 9 bases. Trimming at V came to 1 base and at J to 6 bases, leaving 1 base not matched to a gene. The germline gives CDR1 SGHVS, CDR2 FQNEAQ. The CDR3 covers 13 residues. The CDR3: CASSLGTSAEQYV. The CDR3 nucleotides are TGTGCCAGCAGCTTAGGGACTAGCGCCGAGCAGTACGTC.

The V gene is TRBV29-1, the J gene TRBJ2-5; 11 bases are a match to TRBD2. The CDR3 totals 14 residues. The ends lost 5 bases at V and 9 bases at J; junction bases unmatched: 11. CDR1 is SQVTM and CDR2 is ANQGSEA in the germline V gene. The chain's CDR3 is CSVNVAGGTGAQYF. CDR3 in DNA: TGCAGCGTTAACGTAGCGGGGGGGACCGGGGCCCAGTACTTC.

The chain couples TRBV11-1 to TRBJ2-1; TRBD1 agrees at 10 bases. The CDR3 covers 15 residues. The ends lost 6 bases at V and 13 bases at J; junction bases unmatched: 15. Per the germline V gene, CDR1 is SGHAT and CDR2 is FQDESV (reference sequence). The CDR3 loop is CASRYRQGARDPQFF. The CDR3 DNA follows: TGTGCCAGCAGATACCGACAGGGGGCTAGGGACCCACAGTTCTTC.

This clone has a single count. The chain employs TRBV28 and TRBJ2-3; 7 bases map to TRBD1. Looked up from germline, CDR1 is MDHEN and CDR2 is SYDVKM. Germline trimming cut 7 bases from V and 4 bases from J; bases unmatched to any gene: 8. The CDR3 extends over 14 amino acids. The CDR3 nucleotides read TGTGCCAGCACTCAGGACGGGACAGCAGATACGCAGTATTTT. Amino acids: CASTQDGTADTQYF.

This clone was counted a few times. Other DNA sequences in this sample translate to the same CDR3. The genes are TRBV27 and TRBJ1-6, with D unresolved. V was cut by 2 bases and J by 7 bases, with 6 bases left in between. The CDR3 loop spans 13 amino acids. The germline V gene has CDR1 MNHEY and CDR2 SMNVEV (reference sequence). This CDR3 reads CASSLLGNSPLHF. In nucleotides, the CDR3 is TGTGCCAGCAGTTTACTAGGAAATTCACCCCTCCACTTT.

This chain connects TRBV19 to TRBJ2-7; tentatively, D is TRBD2 (6 bases). V was shortened by 3 bases and J by 2 bases, with 14 bases between the two germline ends. The CDR3 contains 15 residues. Germline V gene lookup returns CDR1 LNHDA and CDR2 SQIVND (reference sequence). DNA of the CDR3: TGTGCCAGTAGTATGGTTGGCGGGACCACCTACGAGCAGTACTTC. Translated: CASSMVGGTTYEQYF.

The chain couples TRBV6-1 to TRBJ2-5; TRBD2 matches at 11 bases. This CDR3 contains 16 residues. Germline CDR1 MNHNS, CDR2 SASEGT. V shed 5 bases and J 2 bases; nucleotides not matched to a gene: 7. In DNA, the CDR3 is TGTGCCAGCAGTAAAGAGGGACTAGCGGTACAAGAGACCCAGTACTTC. Encoded protein: CASSKEGLAVQETQYF.

The chain joins TRBV29-1 to TRBJ1-2; 7 bases are a match to TRBD1. V gave up 5 bases and J gave up 3 bases; unmatched junction bases: 6. Germline V gives CDR1 SQVTM, CDR2 ANQGSEA. The CDR3 loop spans 13 amino acids. The CDR3 nucleotides are TGCAGCGTTAACAGGGGTATGGACTATGGCTACACCTTC. Translating gives CSVNRGMDYGYTF.

The chain is built from TRBV6-6 and TRBJ2-3; 7 positions agree with TRBD1. The CDR3 extends over 15 amino acids. CDR1 and CDR2 (germline): MNHNY, SVGAGI (reference sequence). J was trimmed by 2 bases and V by 7 bases; bases with no gene match: 9. CDR3 loop: CASTLQGLLTDTQYF. CDR3 bases: TGTGCCAGCACTTTACAGGGGCTACTCACAGATACGCAGTATTTT.